Below are 11 T cell receptor beta chains sequenced from a single sample in a study of T cells in Graves' hyperthyroidism and ophthalmopathy (dated by TCRdb to the late 2010s). Receptor amplification or capture employed multiplex PCR. Sequencer: Illumina HiSeq 2000. Amplification of TCR beta CDR3 regions was carried out from RNA transcripts. The TCR CDR3 was subjected to a first round of RT-PCR using the HTBI primer set and the Qiagen OneStep RT-PCR kit. TCRdb reran the public reads through fastp at Q25 and MiXCR, keeping productive beta chains. Every CDR3 protein is listed once, alongside the most common genes and DNA of its rows. This sample gives about 98,000 distinct CDR3 sequences in total; 40% of them show up just once. The top ten clones comprise about 9.4% of the sample. Material for sequencing was peripheral blood or thyroid tissue (not recorded which). The receptor set was obtained from a woman aged 30 to 39 with Graves' hyperthyroidism.

This clonotype counts as medium-sized (0.01 to 0.1%). CDR3 sequence: CATSRELTSSYEQYF. Written as DNA, the CDR3 is TGTGCCACCAGCAGAGAATTGACCAGCTCCTACGAGCAGTACTTC. The chain couples TRBV15 to TRBJ2-7; no definite D call. The CDR3 has 15 amino acids. In germline, CDR1 is LNHNV, CDR2 YYDKDF (reference sequence). Trimming took off 0 bases at V and 0 bases at J, with 9 bases between the two ends.

This clonotype was found many times. The V gene is TRBV20-1, the J gene TRBJ1-2; possibly TRBD1 for D (5 bases). CDR1 DFQATT and CDR2 SNEGSKA come from the germline V gene (reference sequence). Trimming stripped 0 bases from V and 8 bases from J, with 10 bases between. The CDR3 sequence is 12 residues long. CDR3 sequence (DNA): TGCAGTGCTAGAGATCAGTGGGGCGGCTACACCTTC. It specifies CSARDQWGGYTF.

At least ten counts were recorded for this clonotype. The chain has TRBV5-1 and TRBJ2-7; D is unclear. V dropped 0 bases and J dropped 3 bases, with 7 bases sitting between them. The CDR3 is 13 residues long. Germline CDR1 reads SGHRS; CDR2 reads YFSETQ. For the CDR3, the DNA is TGCGCCAGCAGCTTGGAGTTGAACTACGAGCAGTACTTC. Encoded protein: CASSLELNYEQYF.

This clonotype was observed a handful of times. The chain employs TRBV28 and TRBJ1-6; 9 positions match TRBD1. Trimming at V came to 9 bases and at J to 6 bases, leaving 6 bases not matched to a gene. This CDR3 has 14 amino acids. Germline V gene lookup returns CDR1 MDHEN and CDR2 SYDVKM. CDR3 nucleotides: TGTGCCAGTGACCGGGACAGGGCTAATTCACCCCTCCACTTT. Amino acids: CASDRDRANSPLHF.

This clonotype has ten or more counts. The chain is built from TRBV20-1 and TRBJ1-6; unclear D gene. The germline V gene encodes CDR1 DFQATT and CDR2 SNEGSKA (reference sequence). The CDR3 is 14 amino acids. With 2 bases removed from V and 2 bases from J, the gap between germline ends came to 7 bases. The CDR3 spells CSARRRTYNSPLHF. CDR3 DNA: TGCAGTGCTAGACGACGGACCTATAATTCACCCCTCCACTTT.

This chain connects TRBV28 to TRBJ1-2; 10 nucleotides match TRBD1. V shed 4 bases, J shed 0 bases, and the junction held 2 bases outside the gene matches. Germline loops: CDR1 MDHEN, CDR2 SYDVKM. This CDR3 has 15 amino acids. CDR3 loop: CASSYGTGANYGYTF. CDR3 nucleotide sequence: TGTGCCAGCAGTTACGGGACAGGGGCTAACTATGGCTACACCTTC.

The CDR3 DNA follows: TGTGCCAGCGGACAAGACAGCCCCTACGAGCAGTACTTC. This sequence encodes CASGQDSPYEQYF. The chain couples TRBV7-3 to TRBJ2-7, with TRBD1 as a possible D gene (5 bases). Trimming cost V 8 bases and J 2 bases, with 13 bases left between them. Germline CDR1 SGHTA, CDR2 FQGTGA. This CDR3 is 13 amino acids long.

This clonotype was seen many times. The chain is built from TRBV5-1 and TRBJ2-2; D not resolved. The CDR3 runs to 15 residues. Trimming left V 1 base short and J 6 bases short, with 13 bases between. Germline V lookup: CDR1 SGHRS, CDR2 YFSETQ. Here the CDR3 DNA reads TGCGCCAGCAGCTTGAGGGTTCTGGACGCCGGGGAGCTGTTTTTT. Translated: CASSLRVLDAGELFF.

This chain connects TRBV2 to TRBJ1-1, with a possible D match to TRBD1 (6 bases). V lost 11 bases and J 10 bases, leaving 29 bases between the germline ends. Germline loops: CDR1 SNHLY, CDR2 FYNNEI. The length of the CDR3 is 15 residues. The DNA of the CDR3 is TGTGCCGTATTTGACAGGTCAGGGTACAGGTCGGGAGCTTTCTTT. As protein: CAVFDRSGYRSGAFF.

J is TRBJ2-5 and V is TRBV24-1, with TRBD2 matching over 11 bases. The CDR3 spans 17 residues. The ends lost 2 bases at V and 3 bases at J; junction bases unmatched: 7. Per the germline V gene, CDR1 is KGHDR and CDR2 is SFDVKD. In DNA form, the CDR3 reads TGTGCCACCAGTGATTCGCTGACTAGCGGGATAGAAGAGACCCAGTACTTC. As protein: CATSDSLTSGIEETQYF.

The rearrangement uses TRBV25-1 and TRBJ1-4; D is unresolved. V lost 4 bases, J lost 0 bases, and 12 bases lay in between. The CDR3 contains 16 residues. CDR1 and CDR2 from the germline V gene are MGHDK and SYGVNS. The CDR3, as DNA: TGTGCCAGCAGTGCTAGAACCACCGCAACTAATGAAAAACTGTTTTTT. Translation gives CASSARTTATNEKLFF.